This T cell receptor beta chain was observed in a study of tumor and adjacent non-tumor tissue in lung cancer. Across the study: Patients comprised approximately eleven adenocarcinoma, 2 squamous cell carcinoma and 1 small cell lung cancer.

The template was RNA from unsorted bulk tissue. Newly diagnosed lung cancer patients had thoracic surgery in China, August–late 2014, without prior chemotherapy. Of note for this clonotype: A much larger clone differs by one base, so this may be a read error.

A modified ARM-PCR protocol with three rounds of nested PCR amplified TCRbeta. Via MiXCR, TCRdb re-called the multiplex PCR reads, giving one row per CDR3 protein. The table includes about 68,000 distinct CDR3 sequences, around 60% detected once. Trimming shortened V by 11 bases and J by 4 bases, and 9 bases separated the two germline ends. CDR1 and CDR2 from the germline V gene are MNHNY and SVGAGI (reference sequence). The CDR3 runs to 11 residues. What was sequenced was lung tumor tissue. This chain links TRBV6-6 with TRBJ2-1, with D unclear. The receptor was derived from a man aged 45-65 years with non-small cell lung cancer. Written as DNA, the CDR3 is TGTGCCGTGGAAGCTTACAATGAGCAGTTCTTC. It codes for CAVEAYNEQFF.